The next 27 T cell receptor beta chains were all read from a single sample in a study of radiation and T cells in renal cell carcinoma. The time point: blood 2 weeks post-SBRT. Treatment in this sample: 15 Gy SBRT to primary tumor, nephrectomy 4 weeks later. Using immunoSEQ multiplex PCR, the repertoire was profiled, and TCRdb retains in-frame clones only, with some absent. The repertoire holds some 120,000 clones, with approximately 90% as singletons. The sequencing used blood, collected from a patient whose treatment included radiotherapy and nephrectomy. Every receptor here comes from a woman in her 70s with renal cell carcinoma.

This clone was observed once. This chain joins TRBV30 and TRBJ1-3; 11 bases align to TRBD1. This CDR3 spans 15 amino acids. Germline CDR1 and CDR2: GTSNPN and SVGIG (reference sequence). With V trimmed by 3 bases and J by 1 base, 2 bases remained unmatched. CDR3 in amino acids: CAWSRDRGSGNTIYF. CDR3 coding DNA: TGTGCCTGGAGCAGGGACAGGGGGTCTGGAAACACCATATATTTT. The variable domain in full, with the rest retrieved from reference TRBV30 and TRBJ1-3, is SQTIHQWPATLVQPVGSPLSLECTVEGTSNPNLYWYRQAAGRGLQLLFYSVGIGQISSEVPQNLSASRPQDRQFILSSKKLLLSDSGFYLCAWSRDRGSGNTIYFGEGSWLTVV.

This clone turned up a few times. The J gene is TRBJ2-7, the V gene TRBV6-6, with D perhaps being TRBD1 or TRBD2 (5 bases each). The germline V and J ends were trimmed by 6 bases and 9 bases, with 18 bases remaining between them. Germline lookup yields CDR1 MNHNY and CDR2 SVGAGI (reference sequence). This CDR3 has 13 amino acids. The CDR3 loop is CASSLRGLSGQYF. CDR3 DNA: TGTGCCAGCAGCCTCCGGGGCCTTTCGGGGCAGTACTTC.

The chain carries TRBV5-6 and TRBJ2-1, with 8 bases fitting TRBD2. The V gene end was trimmed by 4 bases and the J gene end by 5 bases; junction bases not matched to a gene: 11. Germline V lookup: CDR1 SGHDT, CDR2 YYEEEE. The CDR3 totals 16 residues. CDR3 sequence: CASSRSRTSWHNEQFF. The CDR3 DNA reads as TGTGCCAGCAGCCGCTCCCGGACTAGCTGGCACAATGAGCAGTTCTTC.

This clone occurred once. The chain employs TRBV4-1 and TRBJ1-3; D ambiguous. Germline assignment: CDR1 MGHRA and CDR2 YSYEKL. This CDR3 region has 17 residues. Deletions cut 1 base from V and 0 bases from J, with 13 bases between. CDR3 protein: CASSQVPGGFSGNTIYF. CDR3 nucleotides: TGCGCCAGCAGCCAAGTTCCCGGAGGATTCTCTGGAAACACCATATATTTT.

The V and J genes are TRBV5-8 and TRBJ1-2; the D is unclear. Trimming cost V 0 bases and J 4 bases, with 7 bases left between them. The germline CDR1 and CDR2 sequences are SGHTS and YDEGEE. The CDR3 is 13 amino acids. The CDR3 nucleotides read TGTGCCAGCAGCTTGGTGCCAGTCTATGGCTACACCTTC. It specifies CASSLVPVYGYTF.

The chain combines TRBV7-9 with TRBJ2-1; 8 positions match TRBD2. V dropped 4 bases and J dropped 2; count of bases not matched to a gene: 10. The CDR3 runs to 17 residues. Germline V gene data show CDR1 as SEHNR and CDR2 as FQNEAQ (reference sequence). The CDR3 DNA follows: TGTGCCAGCAGCTCCACTTTACTAGCGGAGGCCTACAATGAGCAGTTCTTC. Amino acids: CASSSTLLAEAYNEQFF. The full variable domain, completed using reference TRBV7-9 and TRBJ2-1, is DTGVSQNPRHKITKRGQNVTFRCDPISEHNRLYWYRQTLGQGPEFLTYFQNEAQLEKSRLLSDRFSAERPKGSFSTLEIQRTEQGDSAMYLCASSSTLLAEAYNEQFFGPGTRLTVL.

The sample holds a few counts of this clone. The gene calls are TRBV9 and TRBJ1-6, with D unresolved. CDR1 is SGDLS and CDR2 is YYNGEE in the germline V gene. The CDR3 spans 14 residues. The germline V and J ends were trimmed by 1 base and 7 bases, with 9 bases remaining between them. The CDR3 nucleotides are TGTGCCAGCAGCGTAAGCGTTCTAAATTCACCCCTCCACTTT. Protein product: CASSVSVLNSPLHF. The entire variable domain, with the rest obtained from reference TRBV9 and TRBJ1-6, is as follows: DSGVTQTPKHLITATGQRVTLRCSPRSGDLSVYWYQQSLDQGLQFLIQYYNGEERAKGNILERFSAQQFPDLHSELNLSSLELGDSALYFCASSVSVLNSPLHFGNGTRLTVT.

The rearrangement links TRBV28 to TRBJ1-1; D not resolved. This CDR3 has 13 residues. The germline CDR1 and CDR2 sequences are MDHEN and SYDVKM. V was clipped by 1 base and J by 1 base, with 4 bases between them. DNA of the CDR3: TGTGCCAGCAGTTTATACAAGAACACTGAAGCTTTCTTT. Protein product: CASSLYKNTEAFF. Full variable domain (outside the CDR3, taken from reference TRBV28 and TRBJ1-1): DVKVTQSSRYLVKRTGEKVFLECVQDMDHENMFWYRQDPGLGLRLIYFSYDVKMKEKGDIPEGYSVSREKKERFSLILESASTNQTSMYLCASSLYKNTEAFFGQGTRLTVV.

The rearrangement uses TRBV18 and TRBJ1-1; D not resolved. This CDR3 contains 14 residues. Looked up from germline, CDR1 is KGHSH and CDR2 is LQKENI. V dropped 3 bases and J dropped 0 bases, with 8 bases sitting between them. The CDR3 region has the DNA TGTGCCAGCTCACCCGAACAGCTGAACACTGAAGCTTTCTTT. Its protein is CASSPEQLNTEAFF.

This chain uses TRBV28 with TRBJ2-1; no clear D. The V and J ends lost 6 bases and 5 bases respectively, with 8 bases between them. The CDR3 contains 12 residues. CDR1 and CDR2 from the germline V gene are MDHEN and SYDVKM. CDR3 DNA: TGTGCCAGCAGGGCACAGCACAATGAGCAGTTCTTC. This gives the protein CASRAQHNEQFF.

The J gene is TRBJ2-5, the V gene TRBV29-1, with D perhaps TRBD1 (6 bases). V was clipped by 7 bases and J by 7 bases, with 16 bases between them. The CDR3 loop spans 12 amino acids. CDR1 is SQVTM and CDR2 is ANQGSEA in the germline V gene. CDR3 nucleotides: TGCAGCGGACAGGTCTCTATAGGGACCCAGTACTTC. This translates into CSGQVSIGTQYF.

The genes are TRBV14 and TRBJ2-7; D may be TRBD2 (5 bases). Germline assignment: CDR1 SGHDN and CDR2 FVKESK. The V end lost 4 bases, the J end lost 4 bases, and 14 bases lay between the germline ends. The CDR3 is 14 residues long. The CDR3: CASSPNERVYEQYF. The CDR3 DNA reads TGTGCCAGCAGCCCGAATGAGAGGGTATACGAGCAGTACTTC.

This clone occurred a few times. V is TRBV29-1 and J is TRBJ1-1; D is undetermined. Trimming took off 8 bases at V and 5 bases at J, with 18 bases between the two ends. CDR1 SQVTM and CDR2 ANQGSEA come from the germline V gene. The CDR3 sequence is 13 residues long. CDR3 loop: CSPKAQLGTEAFF. CDR3 coding DNA: TGCAGCCCAAAGGCCCAGTTAGGGACTGAAGCTTTCTTT.

This clone has only a few counts. The chain is built from TRBV19 and TRBJ1-2; D gene uncertain. The V end lost 3 bases, the J end lost 3 bases, and 11 bases lay between the germline ends. Germline V gene lookup returns CDR1 LNHDA and CDR2 SQIVND (reference sequence). The CDR3 is 14 residues long. This CDR3 is CASSIQLEDYGYTF. The CDR3 DNA follows: TGTGCCAGTAGTATTCAATTGGAAGACTATGGCTACACCTTC.

The table lists this clone with a count of one. V is TRBV5-1 and J is TRBJ2-7; 8 bases agree with TRBD1. This CDR3 is 15 amino acids long. CDR1 is SGHRS and CDR2 is YFSETQ in the germline V gene. V gave up 4 bases and J gave up 6 bases; unmatched junction bases: 12. The CDR3 protein is CASSAAQTGAVEQYF. Written as DNA, the CDR3 is TGCGCCAGCAGCGCCGCTCAGACAGGGGCTGTCGAGCAGTACTTC.

The rearrangement joins TRBV2 to TRBJ2-4; D gene unclear. This CDR3 contains 13 residues. V was cut by 9 bases and J by 0 bases, with 9 bases left in between. Germline values: CDR1 SNHLY, CDR2 FYNNEI. This CDR3 is CASMKIAKNIQYF. The CDR3 DNA reads as TGTGCCAGTATGAAAATAGCCAAAAACATTCAGTACTTC.

This rearrangement joins TRBV7-2 to TRBJ1-2, with D tentatively TRBD1 (6 bases). CDR1 and CDR2 (germline): SGHTA, FQGNSA. V lost 4 bases to trimming and J lost 4 bases, with 16 bases between them. The CDR3 spans 15 residues. The CDR3 sequence: CASSYDADSFYGYTF. The CDR3 DNA sequence: TGTGCCAGCAGCTACGATGCGGACAGCTTCTATGGCTACACCTTC.

This clone was seen a single time. The gene calls are TRBV25-1 and TRBJ2-7; D assignment may be TRBD1 or TRBD2 (5 bases each). Trimming stripped 8 bases from V and 1 base from J, with 9 bases between. The CDR3 covers 12 residues. CDR1 MGHDK and CDR2 SYGVNS come from the germline V gene. The CDR3: CASGGNSYEQYF. As DNA, the CDR3 is TGTGCCAGCGGGGGAAATTCCTACGAGCAGTACTTC.

This chain uses TRBV2 with TRBJ1-2; tentative D call: TRBD1 (5 bases). The CDR3 has 13 amino acids. V was trimmed by 6 bases and J by 0 bases, leaving 8 bases between them. Germline V gene lookup returns CDR1 SNHLY and CDR2 FYNNEI. The CDR3 DNA sequence: TGTGCCAGCAGCGCGACAGCTAACTATGGCTACACCTTC. This encodes CASSATANYGYTF.

The chain has TRBV19 and TRBJ1-5; D is ambiguous. Trimming removed 4 bases at V and 4 bases at J, with 5 bases between. The CDR3 extends over 12 amino acids. Germline CDR1 and CDR2: LNHDA and SQIVND (reference sequence). The CDR3 DNA reads as TGTGCCAGTAGTACTTGGAATCAGCCCCAGCATTTT. This sequence encodes CASSTWNQPQHF.

The J gene is TRBJ1-2, the V gene TRBV9; a possible D gene is TRBD1 (5 bases). Per the germline V gene, CDR1 is SGDLS and CDR2 is YYNGEE. CDR3 length: 13 residues. Trimming left V 4 bases short and J 10 bases short, with 17 bases between. The CDR3 here is CASSTQKRGDYTF. The CDR3 bases are TGTGCCAGCAGCACCCAGAAAAGGGGAGACTACACCTTC.

The chain combines TRBV19 with TRBJ2-1; 9 bases are a match to TRBD1. CDR1 and CDR2 from the germline V gene are LNHDA and SQIVND (reference sequence). V gave up 1 base and J gave up 8 bases; unmatched junction bases: 12. CDR3 length equals 17 residues. CDR3 loop: CASSIALAGTGYHEQFF. The CDR3 DNA follows: TGTGCCAGTAGTATAGCCCTAGCCGGGACAGGGTACCATGAGCAGTTCTTC.

In its sample, this clone was seen a few times. The chain employs TRBV9 and TRBJ1-6; D might be TRBD1 (5 bases). V shed 0 bases and J shed 5 bases, with 6 bases lying between them. The CDR3 is 14 amino acids. Looked up from germline, CDR1 is SGDLS and CDR2 is YYNGEE. The CDR3 DNA follows: TGTGCCAGCAGCGTAGGACAGCATAATTCACCCCTCCACTTT. The encoded protein is CASSVGQHNSPLHF.

The rearrangement links TRBV13 to TRBJ2-5; no firm D call. The CDR3 covers 12 residues. In germline, CDR1 is PRHDT, CDR2 FYEKMQ (reference sequence). V was clipped by 2 bases and J by 7 bases, with 8 bases between them. The CDR3 protein is CASSLRPATQYF. As DNA, the CDR3 is TGTGCCAGCAGCTTAAGGCCTGCGACCCAGTACTTC. Variable domain in full (rest from reference TRBV13 and TRBJ2-5): AAGVIQSPRHLIKEKRETATLKCYPIPRHDTVYWYQQGPGQDPQFLISFYEKMQSDKGSIPDRFSAQQFSDYHSELNMSSLELGDSALYFCASSLRPATQYFGPGTRLLVL.

V gene TRBV7-9 combines with J gene TRBJ2-5, with D perhaps TRBD1 (5 bases). V was cut by 7 bases and J by 1 base, with 16 bases left in between. The CDR3 extends over 15 amino acids. Per the germline V gene, CDR1 is SEHNR and CDR2 is FQNEAQ (reference sequence). CDR3 DNA: TGTGCCAGCAAAGACAGTCCGAGTCCCCAAGAGACCCAGTACTTC. It translates to CASKDSPSPQETQYF. The full variable domain, in which reference TRBV7-9 and TRBJ2-5 provide the parts outside the CDR3, is DTGVSQNPRHKITKRGQNVTFRCDPISEHNRLYWYRQTLGQGPEFLTYFQNEAQLEKSRLLSDRFSAERPKGSFSTLEIQRTEQGDSAMYLCASKDSPSPQETQYFGPGTRLLVL.

The chain combines TRBV5-5 with TRBJ1-1; 7 bases are shared with TRBD1. Per germline, CDR1 SGHKS and CDR2 YYEKEE (reference sequence). The CDR3 is 14 residues long. V dropped 2 bases and J dropped 2; count of bases not matched to a gene: 3. The CDR3 nucleotides are TGTGCCAGCAGCTTAAGGGGGCACAACACTGAAGCTTTCTTT. Amino acid sequence: CASSLRGHNTEAFF. The entire variable domain, with the rest obtained from reference TRBV5-5 and TRBJ1-1, is as follows: DAGVTQSPTHLIKTRGQQVTLRCSPISGHKSVSWYQQVLGQGPQFIFQYYEKEERGRGNFPDRFSARQFPNYSSELNVNALLLGDSALYLCASSLRGHNTEAFFGQGTRLTVV.

The CDR3, as DNA: TGTGCCAGCCGGCAGGGGCTTGGGAACACTGAAGCTTTCTTT. This translates into CASRQGLGNTEAFF. This chain joins TRBV13 and TRBJ1-1, with D perhaps matching TRBD1 (6 bases). V lost 8 bases and J lost 1, with 14 bases in between. CDR1 PRHDT and CDR2 FYEKMQ come from the germline V gene (reference sequence). The CDR3 has 14 amino acids.